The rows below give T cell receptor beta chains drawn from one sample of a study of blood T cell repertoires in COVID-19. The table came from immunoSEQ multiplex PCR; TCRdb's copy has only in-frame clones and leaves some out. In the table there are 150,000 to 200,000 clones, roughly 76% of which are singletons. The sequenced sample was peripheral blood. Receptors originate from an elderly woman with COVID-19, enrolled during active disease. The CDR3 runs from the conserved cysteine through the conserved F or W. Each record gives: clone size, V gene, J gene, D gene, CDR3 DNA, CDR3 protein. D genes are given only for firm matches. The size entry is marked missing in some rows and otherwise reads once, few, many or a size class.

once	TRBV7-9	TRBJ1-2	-	TGTGCCAGCAGCTTAAGTTTTAAGGCAGGGTATGGCTACACCTTC	CASSLSFKAGYGYTF
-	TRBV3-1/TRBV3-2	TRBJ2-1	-	TGTGCCAGCAGCCAAGATACGGCTAGCGAGATCTTC	CASSQDTASEIF
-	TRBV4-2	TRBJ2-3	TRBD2	TGTGCCAGCTCCGGCGGCGGGGGAATCTCAGATACGCAGTATTTT	CASSGGGGISDTQYF
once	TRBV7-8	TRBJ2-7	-	TGTGCCAGCAGCTACCGCCGCCCGATCGAGGGCGAGCAGTACTTC	CASSYRRPIEGEQYF
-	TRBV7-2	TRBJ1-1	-	TGTGCCAGCAGCTTCAGGGGTGGGGGAACTGAAGCTTTCTTT	CASSFRGGGTEAFF
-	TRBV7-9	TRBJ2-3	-	TGTGCCAGCAGCGCCCCTGTACAGGATACGCAGTATTTT	CASSAPVQDTQYF
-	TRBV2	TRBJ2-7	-	TGTGCCAGCAAGGGACTTAACTACGAGCAGTACTTC	CASKGLNYEQYF
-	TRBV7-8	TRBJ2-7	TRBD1	TGTGCCAGCAGCGCCAACCTGCCAGGGGGAATGGGATACGAGCAGTACTTC	CASSANLPGGMGYEQYF
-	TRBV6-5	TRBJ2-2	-	TGTGCCAGCATTTGGACAGCGAACACCGGGGAGCTGTTTTTT	CASIWTANTGELFF
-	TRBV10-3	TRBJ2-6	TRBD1	TGTGCCATCAGTGAGTCGTCATACAGGGGGTGGTCTGGGGCCAACGTCCTGACTTTC	CAISESSYRGWSGANVLTF
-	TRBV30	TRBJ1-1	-	TGTGCCTTGGGAGGCGTCGGCACTGAAGCTTTCTTT	CALGGVGTEAFF
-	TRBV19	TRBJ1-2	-	TGTGCCAGTAGTTTTCGCTATGGCTACACCTTC	CASSFRYGYTF
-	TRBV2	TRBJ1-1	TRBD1	TGTGCCAGCACCAATACAGGGGTTGAAGCTTTCTTT	CASTNTGVEAFF
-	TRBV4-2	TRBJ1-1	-	TGTGCCAGCAGCCAAGGTTCGGGGCGGGGGACTGAAGCTTTCTTT	CASSQGSGRGTEAFF
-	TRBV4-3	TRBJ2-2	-	TGCGCCAGCAGCCAAGAGACAGGACGAAACACCGGGGAGCTGTTTTTT	CASSQETGRNTGELFF
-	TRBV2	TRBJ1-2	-	TGTGCCAGCAGTGAAAGGCAGGGGCGCTATGGCTACACCTTC	CASSERQGRYGYTF
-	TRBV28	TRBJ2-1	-	TGTGCCAGCAGTTTATATCGGGGGAGTGGGTATTCGGCGCAGTTCTTC	CASSLYRGSGYSAQFF
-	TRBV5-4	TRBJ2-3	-	TGTGCCAGCAGCTTAGCGGTGGCAGATACGCAGTATTTT	CASSLAVADTQYF
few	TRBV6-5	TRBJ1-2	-	TGTGCCAGCAGTTACTTCGGGGGGGGCTACACCTTC	CASSYFGGGYTF
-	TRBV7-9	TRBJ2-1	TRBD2	TGTGCCAGCAGCTTATTCAGCGGGAGCTACAATGAGCAGTTCTTC	CASSLFSGSYNEQFF
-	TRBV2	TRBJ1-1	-	TGTGCCAGCAGATGGACAACGGATGAAGCTTTCTTT	CASRWTTDEAFF
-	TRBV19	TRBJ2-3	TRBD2	TGTGCCAGTAACAAACTAGCGGGGTCGTCAGATACGCAGTATTTT	CASNKLAGSSDTQYF
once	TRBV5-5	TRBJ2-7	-	TGTGCCAGCAGCCAGGGACACCAAACCGTCTACGAGCAGTACTTC	CASSQGHQTVYEQYF
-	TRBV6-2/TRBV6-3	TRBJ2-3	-	TGTGCCAGCACCCCAATCACATCTGGCACAGATACGCAGTATTTT	CASTPITSGTDTQYF
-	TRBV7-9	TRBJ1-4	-	TGTGCCAGCAGCTTAGTCAAAACTAATGAAAAACTGTTTTTT	CASSLVKTNEKLFF
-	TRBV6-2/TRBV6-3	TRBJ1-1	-	TGTGCCAGCAGTTATAATGTGGGGGGTAAGAACACTGAAGCTTTCTTT	CASSYNVGGKNTEAFF
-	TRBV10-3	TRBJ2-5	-	TGTGCCATCAGTGATGGACTTCGGGAGACCCAGTACTTC	CAISDGLRETQYF
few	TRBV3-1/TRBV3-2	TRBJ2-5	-	TGTGCCAGCACACGGGGGAATGGGGTCGGCGAGACCCAGTACTTC	CASTRGNGVGETQYF
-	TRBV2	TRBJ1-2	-	TGTGCCACCGAGTTGGGGGCTGAGGCTAACTATGGCTACACCTTC	CATELGAEANYGYTF
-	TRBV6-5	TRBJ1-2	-	TGTGCCAGCATCGCAAGGACACCATATGGCTACACCTTC	CASIARTPYGYTF
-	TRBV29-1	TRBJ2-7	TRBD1	TGCAGCGTTGTACAGGGGGGATCCTACGAGCAGTACTTC	CSVVQGGSYEQYF
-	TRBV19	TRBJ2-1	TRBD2	TGTGCCAGTAGTAGGTTAGCGGGAGCCCTTGCGGATGAGCAGTTCTTC	CASSRLAGALADEQFF
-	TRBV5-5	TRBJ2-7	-	TGTGCCAGCAGCTTGGACAGGGACACCTACGAGCAGTACTTC	CASSLDRDTYEQYF
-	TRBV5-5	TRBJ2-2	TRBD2	TGTGCCAGCAACTCCGTTTCGGGGGGGATCACCGGGGAGCTGTTTTTT	CASNSVSGGITGELFF
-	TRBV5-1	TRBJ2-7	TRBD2	TGCGCCAGCAGCTTGGGCGGGGGTTTGGTCTACGAGCAGTACTTC	CASSLGGGLVYEQYF
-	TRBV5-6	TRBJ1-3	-	TGTGCCAGCAGCAGCGTGACGGTCTCTGGAAACACCATATATTTT	CASSSVTVSGNTIYF
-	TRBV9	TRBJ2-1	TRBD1	TGTGCCAGCAGCGAGCTCAGGGGGCTAGGACTACTAAGCTCCTACAATGAGCAGTTCTTC	CASSELRGLGLLSSYNEQFF
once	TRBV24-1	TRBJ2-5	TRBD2	TGTGCCACCAGTGACCCCCGATGGGGAGGGAGGGAGACCCAGTACTTC	CATSDPRWGGRETQYF
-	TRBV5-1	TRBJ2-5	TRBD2	TGCGCCAGCAGCAACGGGACTAGCGGACAAGAGACCCAGTACTTC	CASSNGTSGQETQYF
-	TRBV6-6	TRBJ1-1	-	TGTGCCAGCAGATCAGAGGATTGGACTGAAGCTTTCTTT	CASRSEDWTEAFF
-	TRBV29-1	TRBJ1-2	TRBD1	TGCAGCGTTGTTACAGGGGATGGCTACACCTTC	CSVVTGDGYTF
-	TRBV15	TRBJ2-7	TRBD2	TGTGCCACCAGCAGAGATTGGACTAGCGGGAGGACGAACGAGCAGTACTTC	CATSRDWTSGRTNEQYF
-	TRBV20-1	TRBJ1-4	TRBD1	TGCAGTGCTAGTGGGGTGTCCTGGACAGGGGAAGAAAAACTGTTTTTT	CSASGVSWTGEEKLFF
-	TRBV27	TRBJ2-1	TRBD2	TGTGCCAGCAGTTTATTAGCGGGAGGGCCTAAGAATGAGCAGTTCTTC	CASSLLAGGPKNEQFF
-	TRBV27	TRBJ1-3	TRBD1	TGTGCCAGCAGTTTCCAGACAGGGGCTGGAAACACCATATATTTT	CASSFQTGAGNTIYF
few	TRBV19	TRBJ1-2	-	TGTGCCAGTAGTGACAGGTCCAACTCCATTTATGGCTACACCTTC	CASSDRSNSIYGYTF
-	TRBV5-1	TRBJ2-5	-	TGCGCCAGCAGCTGGTCAGGGGTCCAAGAGACCCAGTACTTC	CASSWSGVQETQYF
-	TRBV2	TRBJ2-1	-	TGTGCCAGCAACAGGCTTAGCTCCTACAATGAGCAGTTCTTC	CASNRLSSYNEQFF
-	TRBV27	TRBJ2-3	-	TGTGCCAGCAGTTTATCCCCCCCTTGGGGGGCAGATACGCAGTATTTT	CASSLSPPWGADTQYF
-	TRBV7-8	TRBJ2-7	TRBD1	TGTGCCAGCAGCACCCGGACAGGGCGCGAGCAGTACTTC	CASSTRTGREQYF
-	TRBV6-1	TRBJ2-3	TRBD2	TGTGCCAGCAGTGAATTGGCTAGCGGGGGGGCCTGGGATACGCAGTATTTT	CASSELASGGAWDTQYF